This entry lists 28 T cell receptor beta chains sequenced from one sample in a study of T cell responses to AZD1222 COVID-19 vaccine. Data came from immunoSEQ multiplex PCR; TCRdb stores just in-frame clones and leaves some out. The table records more than 95,000 clones, about 92% of them present only once. The material was peripheral blood, obtained on day 0 of AZD1222 vaccination. The receptors come from an adult in good health.

The chain carries TRBV7-2 and TRBJ1-1; tentatively, D is TRBD1 (5 bases). This CDR3 contains 12 residues. Germline V gene lookup returns CDR1 SGHTA and CDR2 FQGNSA. V was trimmed by 6 bases and J by 8 bases, leaving 13 bases between them. The CDR3, as DNA: TGTGCCAGCAGAACTCAGGGATCCGAAGCTTTCTTT. The encoded protein is CASRTQGSEAFF.

CDR3 nucleotide sequence: TGTGCTAGCCACCAGACTGGAAACACCATATATTTT. Its translation is CASHQTGNTIYF. The chain couples TRBV12-5 to TRBJ1-3; no clear D. V dropped 9 bases and J dropped 2 bases, with 8 bases sitting between them. The CDR3 has 12 amino acids. In germline, CDR1 is LGHNT, CDR2 FRNRAP.

The chain carries TRBV14 and TRBJ2-1; 8 bases line up with TRBD2. Germline trimming cut 5 bases from V and 5 bases from J; bases unmatched to any gene: 8. The germline V gene has CDR1 SGHDN and CDR2 FVKESK. The CDR3 totals 15 residues. The CDR3 sequence: CASSSQTSVHNEQFF. CDR3 nucleotides: TGTGCCAGCAGCTCCCAGACTAGCGTGCACAATGAGCAGTTCTTC.

This clone was detected a few times. V usage is TRBV28 and J usage is TRBJ1-1; D not certain. Trimming removed 7 bases from V and 6 bases from J, with 12 bases in between. Looked up from germline, CDR1 is MDHEN and CDR2 is SYDVKM. The CDR3 is 12 amino acids. As DNA, the CDR3 is TGTGCCAGCAACTCCGTGGTCCCTGAAGCTTTCTTT. It codes for CASNSVVPEAFF.

The chain employs TRBV5-5 and TRBJ1-1; TRBD1 matches at 11 bases. Germline V lookup: CDR1 SGHKS, CDR2 YYEKEE (reference sequence). Unmatched junction bases numbered 3, after V lost 3 bases and J lost 5 bases. This CDR3 region has 14 residues. DNA for the CDR3: TGTGCCAGCAGCTCCGGGACAGGGGGGACTGAAGCTTTCTTT. It codes for CASSSGTGGTEAFF.

The chain has TRBV19 and TRBJ1-5, with D possibly TRBD1 on 5 matching bases. The CDR3 has 16 residues. CDR1 and CDR2 from the germline V gene are LNHDA and SQIVND (reference sequence). V was clipped by 3 bases and J by 1 base, with 13 bases between them. The CDR3 reads CASSIYVGVSNQPQHF. The CDR3 nucleotides are TGTGCCAGTAGTATTTATGTGGGGGTAAGCAATCAGCCCCAGCATTTT.

V gene TRBV7-3 combines with J gene TRBJ2-2, with a weak D call TRBD1 (6 bases). This CDR3 has 17 amino acids. Per the germline V gene, CDR1 is SGHTA and CDR2 is FQGTGA. V lost 4 bases and J lost 1, with 16 bases in between. The chain's CDR3 is CASSSTSVGQNTGELFF. The CDR3 bases are TGTGCCAGCAGCTCCACCAGTGTGGGACAGAACACCGGGGAGCTGTTTTTT.

This clone was counted a single time. The chain combines TRBV5-8 with TRBJ2-1; TRBD2 matches 10 bases. Germline CDR1 is SGHTS and CDR2 is YDEGEE. J was trimmed by 2 bases and V by 2 bases; bases with no gene match: 1. This CDR3 contains 15 residues. The CDR3 coding sequence is TGTGCCAGCAGCTTTAGCGGGAGGCCCTACAATGAGCAGTTCTTC. It is translated as CASSFSGRPYNEQFF.

The CDR3 DNA follows: TGTGCCAGCAGCGTACGGGGACTAGCGGGAGGGAGAGATACGCAGTATTTT. Protein product: CASSVRGLAGGRDTQYF. This chain joins TRBV9 and TRBJ2-3; 16 bases are shared with TRBD2. CDR3 length: 17 amino acids. The trim removed 1 base at V and 5 bases at J, leaving 4 bases unmatched. The germline CDR1 and CDR2 sequences are SGDLS and YYNGEE. The whole variable domain, remainder taken from reference TRBV9 and TRBJ2-3, is DSGVTQTPKHLITATGQRVTLRCSPRSGDLSVYWYQQSLDQGLQFLIQYYNGEERAKGNILERFSAQQFPDLHSELNLSSLELGDSALYFCASSVRGLAGGRDTQYFGPGTRLTVL.

The genes are TRBV29-1 and TRBJ2-7; D may be TRBD1 or TRBD2 (5 bases each). V was cut by 5 bases and J by 6 bases, with 20 bases left in between. This CDR3 has 14 residues. Germline CDR1 and CDR2: SQVTM and ANQGSEA. The CDR3 region has the DNA TGCAGCGTTTGGGGGACGGGCTCCCTCTCCGAGCAGTACTTC. Its translation is CSVWGTGSLSEQYF.

The V gene is TRBV29-1, the J gene TRBJ1-1, with D perhaps matching TRBD1 (6 bases). CDR1 SQVTM and CDR2 ANQGSEA come from the germline V gene. V was shortened by 6 bases and J by 4 bases, with 15 bases between the two germline ends. CDR3 length: 13 amino acids. This CDR3 is CSVTPQGPTEAFF. The DNA of the CDR3 is TGCAGCGTCACACCGCAGGGGCCCACTGAAGCTTTCTTT.

V gene TRBV6-2 or TRBV6-3 combines with J gene TRBJ1-2; D is possibly TRBD1 (5 bases). This CDR3 is built from 13 residues. Deletions cut 5 bases from V and 6 bases from J, with 13 bases between. Germline CDR1 MNHEY, CDR2 SVGEGT. CDR3 DNA: TGTGCCAGCAGTCTCCGTCAGGGTGATGGCTACACCTTC. Its protein product is CASSLRQGDGYTF.

This sequence joins TRBV27 and TRBJ1-1; D remains unclear. V was pared by 0 bases and J by 2 bases, with 7 bases between. This CDR3 is 14 amino acids long. CDR1 and CDR2 (germline): MNHEY, SMNVEV (reference sequence). The CDR3 DNA reads TGTGCCAGCAGTTTATCTCGGGGAAACACTGAAGCTTTCTTT. The encoded protein is CASSLSRGNTEAFF.

This clone has a single count. The gene calls are TRBV5-1 and TRBJ1-4; 7 positions match TRBD1. V lost 0 bases and J lost 3; bases outside the gene matches: 11. The CDR3 spans 18 residues. CDR1 and CDR2 (germline): SGHRS, YFSETQ. The CDR3 DNA sequence: TGCGCCAGCAGCTTGGAGAAGAGACAGGGTATAGCTAATGAAAAACTGTTTTTT. Translation gives CASSLEKRQGIANEKLFF.

This clone was seen a single time. This chain joins TRBV10-3 and TRBJ1-1; D is possibly TRBD1 (5 bases). CDR1 is ENHRY, CDR2 SYGVKD, per germline. This CDR3 has 13 residues. Trimming took off 8 bases at V and 0 bases at J, with 10 bases between the two ends. The CDR3 DNA reads TGTGCCATCCACACAGGTTTGAACACTGAAGCTTTCTTT. This codes for CAIHTGLNTEAFF.

This chain links TRBV21-1 with TRBJ1-1. TRBV21-1 is a pseudogene locus. The CDR3 is 13 residues long. The CDR3: CASIPGGNTEAFF. CDR3 bases: TGTGCCAGCATTCCCGGGGGGAACACTGAAGCTTTCTTT.

The rearrangement joins TRBV4-1 to TRBJ1-5; 8 bases match TRBD1. The CDR3 extends over 15 amino acids. Germline CDR1 is MGHRA and CDR2 is YSYEKL. V shed 0 bases, J shed 6 bases, and the junction held 4 bases outside the gene matches. Here the CDR3 DNA reads TGCGCCAGCAGCCAAGATGTTACAGGGGGTCAGCCCCAGCATTTT. Residues: CASSQDVTGGQPQHF.

V usage is TRBV12-3 or TRBV12-4 and J usage is TRBJ1-3; D remains ambiguous. The ends were cut back, 4 bases at V and 4 bases at J, with 5 bases in the middle. CDR3 length equals 12 residues. CDR3 region: CASSSGGNTIYF. Here the CDR3 DNA reads TGTGCCAGCAGTTCAGGAGGAAACACCATATATTTT.

V gene TRBV2 combines with J gene TRBJ2-5; 7 bases agree with TRBD2. The CDR3 consists of 17 residues. The germline gives CDR1 SNHLY, CDR2 FYNNEI. V trimming: 6 bases; J trimming: 2 bases; junction bases outside the gene matches: 15. The DNA for the CDR3 is TGTGCCAGCAGCCCCACTTCTTGGGGAGGGCTTCAAGAGACCCAGTACTTC. As protein: CASSPTSWGGLQETQYF.

J is TRBJ2-2 and V is TRBV28, with 9 nucleotides matching TRBD2. V gave up 2 bases and J gave up 6 bases; unmatched junction bases: 4. Germline CDR1 reads MDHEN; CDR2 reads SYDVKM. This CDR3 region has 15 residues. The CDR3 DNA reads as TGTGCCAGCAGTTTAGCGGGAGGGAATTCCGGGGAGCTGTTTTTT. Translated, it gives CASSLAGGNSGELFF. Complete variable domain (other parts from reference TRBV28 and TRBJ2-2): DVKVTQSSRYLVKRTGEKVFLECVQDMDHENMFWYRQDPGLGLRLIYFSYDVKMKEKGDIPEGYSVSREKKERFSLILESASTNQTSMYLCASSLAGGNSGELFFGEGSRLTVL.

The rearrangement joins TRBV10-1 to TRBJ2-7, with no clear D. Germline CDR1 and CDR2: WNHNN and SYGVQD (reference sequence). The CDR3 is 12 amino acids. V gave up 3 bases and J gave up 3 bases, with 6 bases separating them. CDR3 protein: CASSEMGYEQYF. As DNA, the CDR3 is TGCGCCAGCAGTGAAATGGGCTACGAGCAGTACTTC.

V is TRBV7-9 and J is TRBJ2-1, with 7 positions matching TRBD2. CDR1 is SEHNR and CDR2 is FQNEAQ in the germline V gene (reference sequence). The CDR3 is 15 residues long. V lost 2 bases to trimming and J lost 8 bases; unmatched junction nucleotides: 9. CDR3 DNA: TGTGCCAGCAGCTTAATCAAGCGGGATACTGATGAGCAGTTCTTC. This translates into CASSLIKRDTDEQFF.

The chain uses TRBV5-1 and TRBJ1-3; 7 nucleotides match TRBD1. This CDR3 contains 16 residues. Per germline, CDR1 SGHRS and CDR2 YFSETQ. The V segment lost 2 bases and the J segment 0 bases; nucleotides outside the gene matches: 5. In DNA, the CDR3 is TGCGCCAGCAGCTTCGAGGGGGCGAGCTCTGGAAACACCATATATTTT. This translates into CASSFEGASSGNTIYF.

The chain has TRBV5-1 and TRBJ1-2; a possible D gene is TRBD1 (5 bases). CDR3 length equals 16 residues. Germline V CDR1 and CDR2: SGHRS, YFSETQ. Trimming cost V 2 bases and J 2 bases, with 16 bases left between them. CDR3: CASSLGTSTINYGYTF. In nucleotides, the CDR3 is TGCGCCAGCAGCTTAGGGACGAGTACGATCAACTATGGCTACACCTTC. The variable domain in full, completed from reference TRBV5-1 and TRBJ1-2, reads KAGVTQTPRYLIKTRGQQVTLSCSPISGHRSVSWYQQTPGQGLQFLFEYFSETQRNKGNFPGRFSGRQFSNSRSEMNVSTLELGDSALYLCASSLGTSTINYGYTFGSGTRLTVV.

V is TRBV6-5 and J is TRBJ1-5; D not certain. Trimming shortened V by 4 bases and J by 3 bases, and 13 bases separated the two germline ends. CDR3 length: 15 residues. CDR1 MNHEY and CDR2 SVGAGI come from the germline V gene. The CDR3 DNA is TGTGCCAGCAGTTCCTCGGGAGGGATCAATCAGCCCCAGCATTTT. Protein: CASSSSGGINQPQHF.

This chain uses TRBV2 with TRBJ2-5, with 11 bases fitting TRBD2. This CDR3 is 17 amino acids long. Germline V gene sequence: CDR1 SNHLY, CDR2 FYNNEI. Trimming took 2 bases from V and 5 from J; bases not matched to a gene: 10. CDR3 in DNA: TGTGCCAGCAGTGAAAGTTTTGTAGCGGGAGGGGGGGAGACCCAGTACTTC. Translation gives CASSESFVAGGGETQYF. Supplemented by reference TRBV2 and TRBJ2-5, the full variable domain reads EPEVTQTPSHQVTQMGQEVILRCVPISNHLYFYWYRQILGQKVEFLVSFYNNEISEKSEIFDDQFSVERPDGSNFTLKIRSTKLEDSAMYFCASSESFVAGGGETQYFGPGTRLLVL.

The chain uses TRBV11-2 and TRBJ2-1; no definite D call. V lost 8 bases and J lost 0, with 14 bases in between. Looked up from germline, CDR1 is SGHAT and CDR2 is FQNNGV. This CDR3 has 15 amino acids. CDR3 coding DNA: TGTGCCAGCTATTCAGAGACCAGCTCCTACAATGAGCAGTTCTTC. The encoded protein is CASYSETSSYNEQFF.

The rearrangement uses TRBV28 and TRBJ2-7; D ambiguous. Looked up from germline, CDR1 is MDHEN and CDR2 is SYDVKM. The V end lost 6 bases, the J end lost 4 bases, and 16 bases lay between the germline ends. The CDR3 is 14 amino acids. The CDR3 bases are TGTGCCAGCAGCCTTGGACCGGTGGGATACGAGCAGTACTTC. Translating it yields CASSLGPVGYEQYF. The variable domain in full, with the rest retrieved from reference TRBV28 and TRBJ2-7, is DVKVTQSSRYLVKRTGEKVFLECVQDMDHENMFWYRQDPGLGLRLIYFSYDVKMKEKGDIPEGYSVSREKKERFSLILESASTNQTSMYLCASSLGPVGYEQYFGPGTRLTVT.